The source of this T cell receptor beta chain is a study of identifying expanded T cells in peripheral blood. Study results and limitations: Technical replicates showed 0.9 to 1.5 changed clones; roughly two weeks roughly 16; four weeks 19. Clone count variance between approximately two-week samples rose with total template count.

Germline loops: CDR1 MNHNS, CDR2 SASEGT. This CDR3 region has 14 residues. The V and J ends lost 8 bases and 4 bases respectively, with 14 bases between them. No infections or other immune events were documented during collection. With respect to this clone: The antigen remains unidentified.

Repertoires were generated with immunoSEQ multiplex PCR, while TCRdb's copy carries only in-frame clones and drops some. The top ten clones hold roughly 8% of a sample with about 130,000 clones, 86% of them seen once. The specimen was blood. The V gene is TRBV6-1, the J gene TRBJ2-2, with D uncertain. This sequence was found in a person between 18 and 70 years old in good health. The CDR3 loop is CASHLQESTGELFF. The CDR3 coding sequence is TGTGCCAGCCACCTCCAAGAGTCCACCGGGGAGCTGTTTTTT.